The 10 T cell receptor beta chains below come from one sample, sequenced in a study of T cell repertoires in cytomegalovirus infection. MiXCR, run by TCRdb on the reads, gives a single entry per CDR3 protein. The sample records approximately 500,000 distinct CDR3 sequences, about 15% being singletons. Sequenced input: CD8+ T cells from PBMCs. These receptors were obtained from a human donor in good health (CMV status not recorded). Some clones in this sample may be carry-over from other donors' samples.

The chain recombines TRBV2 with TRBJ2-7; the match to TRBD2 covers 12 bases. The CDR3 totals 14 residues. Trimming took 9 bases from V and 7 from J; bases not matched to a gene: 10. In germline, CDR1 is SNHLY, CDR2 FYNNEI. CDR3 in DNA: TGTGCCAGTCCGGGACTAGCGGGTCAGAGGGAGCAGTACTTC. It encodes CASPGLAGQREQYF.

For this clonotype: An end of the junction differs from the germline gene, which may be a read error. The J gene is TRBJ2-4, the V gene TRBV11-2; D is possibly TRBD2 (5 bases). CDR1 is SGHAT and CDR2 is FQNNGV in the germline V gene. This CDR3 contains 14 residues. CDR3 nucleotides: TGTGCAAGCAGCTCGGGGTTAGACAAAAACATTCAGTACTTC. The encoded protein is CASSSGLDKNIQYF.

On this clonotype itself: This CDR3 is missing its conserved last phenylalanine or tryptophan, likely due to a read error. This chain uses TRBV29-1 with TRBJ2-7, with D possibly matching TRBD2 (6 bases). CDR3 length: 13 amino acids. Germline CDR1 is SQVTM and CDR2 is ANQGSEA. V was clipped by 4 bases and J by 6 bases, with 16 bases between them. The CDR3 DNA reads TGCAGCGTTGGGGGGAGTCAGGAGGGCGAGCAGTACTTA. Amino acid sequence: CSVGGSQEGEQYL.

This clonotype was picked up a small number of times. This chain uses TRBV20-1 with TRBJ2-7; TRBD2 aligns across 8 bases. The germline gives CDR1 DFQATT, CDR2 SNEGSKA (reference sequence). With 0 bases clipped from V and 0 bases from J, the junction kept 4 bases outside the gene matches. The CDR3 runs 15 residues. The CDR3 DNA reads TGCAGTGCTAGAGAATCTAGCGGGCTCTCCTACGAGCAGTACTTC. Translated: CSARESSGLSYEQYF.

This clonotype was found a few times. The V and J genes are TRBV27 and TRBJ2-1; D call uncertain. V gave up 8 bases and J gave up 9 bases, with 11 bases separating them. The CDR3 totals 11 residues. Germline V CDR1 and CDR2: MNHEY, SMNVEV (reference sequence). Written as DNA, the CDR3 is TGTGCCAGCCGCCGGATGGGTGAGCAGTTCTTC. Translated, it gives CASRRMGEQFF.

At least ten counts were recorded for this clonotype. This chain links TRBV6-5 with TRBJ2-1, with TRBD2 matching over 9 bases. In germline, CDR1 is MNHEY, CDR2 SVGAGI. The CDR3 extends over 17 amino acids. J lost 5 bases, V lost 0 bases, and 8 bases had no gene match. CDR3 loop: CASSYSIAGEGDNEQFF. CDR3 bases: TGTGCCAGCAGTTACTCTATAGCGGGAGAAGGGGACAATGAGCAGTTCTTC.

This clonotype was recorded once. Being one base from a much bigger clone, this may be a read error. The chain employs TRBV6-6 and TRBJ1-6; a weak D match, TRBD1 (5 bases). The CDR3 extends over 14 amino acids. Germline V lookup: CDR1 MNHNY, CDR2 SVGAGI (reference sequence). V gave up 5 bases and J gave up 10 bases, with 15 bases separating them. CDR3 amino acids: CASSERQSKSPLHF. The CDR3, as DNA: TGTGCCAGCAGTGAAAGACAGTCTAAATCACCCCTCCACTTT.

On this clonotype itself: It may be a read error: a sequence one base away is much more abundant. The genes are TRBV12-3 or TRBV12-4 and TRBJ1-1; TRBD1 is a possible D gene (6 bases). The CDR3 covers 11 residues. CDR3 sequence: CSSSQDRSAFF. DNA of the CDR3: TGTTCCAGCAGCCAAGACAGGTCCGCTTTCTTT.

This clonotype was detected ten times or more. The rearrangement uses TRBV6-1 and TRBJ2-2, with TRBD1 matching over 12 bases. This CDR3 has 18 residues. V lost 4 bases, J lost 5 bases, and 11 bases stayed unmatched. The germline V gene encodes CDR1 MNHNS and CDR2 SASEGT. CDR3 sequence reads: CASSVYVRDRGRTGELFF. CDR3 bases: TGTGCCAGCAGTGTTTACGTCCGGGACAGGGGGCGGACCGGGGAGCTGTTTTTT.

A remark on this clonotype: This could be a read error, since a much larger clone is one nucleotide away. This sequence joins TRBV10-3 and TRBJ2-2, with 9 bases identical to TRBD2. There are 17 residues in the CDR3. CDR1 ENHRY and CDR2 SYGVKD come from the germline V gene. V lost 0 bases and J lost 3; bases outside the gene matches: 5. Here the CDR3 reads CAISESLAGKYTGELFF. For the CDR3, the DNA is TGTGCCATCAGTGAGTCGCTAGCGGGGAAGTACACCGGGGAGCTGTTTTTT.